This TCR beta chain was retrieved from a study of T-cell reconstitution after alpha-beta-depleted transplantation in children. Unique molecular identifiers were incorporated when the TCRbeta library was constructed. TCRdb analysed the PCR reads with MiXCR anew, one entry per CDR3 protein. In the table there are some 200,000 distinct CDR3 sequences, 8.4% of which are singletons. V shed 6 bases and J 2 bases; nucleotides not matched to a gene: 5. This CDR3 has 15 amino acids. General observations from the study: Alpha-beta T cells about two months after transplant reportedly derived from several hundred expanded graft clones.

This clonotype was seen at least ten times. Its antigen remains unidentified. Here the sequenced sample was PBMCs, mostly from graft donor cells, taken 360 days after TCRalphabeta/CD19-depleted stem cell transplant. The receptor's source is a male patient aged 2-15 years who had a stem cell transplant for acute myeloid leukemia, so the T cells may come from the graft donor. The chain carries TRBV12-3 or TRBV12-4 and TRBJ2-3; 10 nucleotides match TRBD2. The CDR3 sequence is CASRTGTSVTDTQYF. Written as DNA, the CDR3 is TGTGCCAGCAGGACCGGGACTAGCGTCACAGATACGCAGTATTTT.